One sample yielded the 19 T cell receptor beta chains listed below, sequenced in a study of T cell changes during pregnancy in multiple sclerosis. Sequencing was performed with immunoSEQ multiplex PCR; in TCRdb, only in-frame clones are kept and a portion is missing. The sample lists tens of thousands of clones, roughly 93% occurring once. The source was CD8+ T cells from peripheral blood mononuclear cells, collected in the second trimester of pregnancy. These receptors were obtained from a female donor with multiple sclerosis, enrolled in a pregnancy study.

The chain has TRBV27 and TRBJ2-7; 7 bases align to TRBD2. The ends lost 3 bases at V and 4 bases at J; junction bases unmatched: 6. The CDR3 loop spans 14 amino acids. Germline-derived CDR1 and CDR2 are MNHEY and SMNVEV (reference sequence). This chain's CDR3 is CASSLQSGGYEQYF. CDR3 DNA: TGTGCCAGCAGTTTGCAGTCCGGGGGGTACGAGCAGTACTTC.

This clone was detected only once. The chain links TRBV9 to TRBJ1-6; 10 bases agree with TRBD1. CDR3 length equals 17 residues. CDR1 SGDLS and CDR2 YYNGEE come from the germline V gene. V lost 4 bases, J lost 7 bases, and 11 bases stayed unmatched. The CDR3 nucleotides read TGTGCCAGCAGCCCCCGGGACAGGGGACAGGGAAATTCACCCCTCCACTTT. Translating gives CASSPRDRGQGNSPLHF. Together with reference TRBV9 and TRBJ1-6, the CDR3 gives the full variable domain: DSGVTQTPKHLITATGQRVTLRCSPRSGDLSVYWYQQSLDQGLQFLIQYYNGEERAKGNILERFSAQQFPDLHSELNLSSLELGDSALYFCASSPRDRGQGNSPLHFGNGTRLTVT.

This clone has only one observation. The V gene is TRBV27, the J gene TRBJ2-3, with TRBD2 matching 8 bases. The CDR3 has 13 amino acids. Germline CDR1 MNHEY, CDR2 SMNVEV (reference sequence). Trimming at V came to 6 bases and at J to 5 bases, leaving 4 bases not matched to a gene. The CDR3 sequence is CASSRSGIDTQYF. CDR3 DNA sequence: TGTGCCAGCAGCCGTAGCGGGATAGATACGCAGTATTTT.

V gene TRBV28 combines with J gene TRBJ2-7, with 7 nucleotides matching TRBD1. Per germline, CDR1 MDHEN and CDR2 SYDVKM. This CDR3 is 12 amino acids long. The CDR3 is CATGTVIYEQYF. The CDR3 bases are TGTGCTACCGGGACAGTAATTTACGAGCAGTACTTC.

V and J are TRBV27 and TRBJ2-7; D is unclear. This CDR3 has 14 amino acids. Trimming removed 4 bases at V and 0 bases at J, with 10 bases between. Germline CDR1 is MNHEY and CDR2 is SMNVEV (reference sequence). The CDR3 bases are TGTGCCAGCAGTTCTCTGGCTAGCTCCTACGAGCAGTACTTC. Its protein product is CASSSLASSYEQYF.

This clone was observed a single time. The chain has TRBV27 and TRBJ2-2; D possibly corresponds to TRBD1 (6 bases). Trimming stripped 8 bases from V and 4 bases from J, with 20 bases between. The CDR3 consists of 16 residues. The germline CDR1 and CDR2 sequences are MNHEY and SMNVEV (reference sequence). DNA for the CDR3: TGTGCCAGCGGGGGCCCATTCCAGCTATTCACCGGGGAGCTGTTTTTT. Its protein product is CASGGPFQLFTGELFF.

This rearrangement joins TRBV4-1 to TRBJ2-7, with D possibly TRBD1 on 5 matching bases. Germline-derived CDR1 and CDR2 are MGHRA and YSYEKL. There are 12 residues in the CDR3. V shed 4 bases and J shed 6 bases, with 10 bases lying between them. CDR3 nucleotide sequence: TGCGCCAGCAGCCTAGGGGTGGGCGAGCAGTACTTC. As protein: CASSLGVGEQYF.

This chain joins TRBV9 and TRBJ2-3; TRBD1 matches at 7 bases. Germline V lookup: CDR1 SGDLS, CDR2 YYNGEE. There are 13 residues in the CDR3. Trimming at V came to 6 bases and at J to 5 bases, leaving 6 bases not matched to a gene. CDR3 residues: CASNYRGVDTQYF. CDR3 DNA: TGTGCCAGCAATTACAGGGGAGTAGATACGCAGTATTTT. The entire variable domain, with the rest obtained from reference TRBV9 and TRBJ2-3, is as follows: DSGVTQTPKHLITATGQRVTLRCSPRSGDLSVYWYQQSLDQGLQFLIQYYNGEERAKGNILERFSAQQFPDLHSELNLSSLELGDSALYFCASNYRGVDTQYFGPGTRLTVL.

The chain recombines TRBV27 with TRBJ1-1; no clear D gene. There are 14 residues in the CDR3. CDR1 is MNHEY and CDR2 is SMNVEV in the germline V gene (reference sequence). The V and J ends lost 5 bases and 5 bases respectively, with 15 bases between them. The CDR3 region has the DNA TGTGCCAGCAGTCTCCATGAAGGAGGGACTGAAGCTTTCTTT. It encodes CASSLHEGGTEAFF.

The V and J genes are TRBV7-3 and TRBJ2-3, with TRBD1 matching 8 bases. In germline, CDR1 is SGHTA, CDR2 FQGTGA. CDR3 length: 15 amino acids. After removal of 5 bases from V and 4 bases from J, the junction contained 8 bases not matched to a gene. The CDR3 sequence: CASSKWGQAPDTQYF. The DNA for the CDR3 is TGTGCCAGCAGCAAATGGGGACAGGCCCCAGATACGCAGTATTTT.

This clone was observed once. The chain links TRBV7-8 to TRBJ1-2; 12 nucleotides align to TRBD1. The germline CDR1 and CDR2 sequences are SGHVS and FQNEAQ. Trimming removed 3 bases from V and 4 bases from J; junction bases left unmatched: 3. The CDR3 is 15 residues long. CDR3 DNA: TGTGCCAGCAGCTTGGGGACAGGGGGCACCTATGGCTACACCTTC. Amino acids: CASSLGTGGTYGYTF.

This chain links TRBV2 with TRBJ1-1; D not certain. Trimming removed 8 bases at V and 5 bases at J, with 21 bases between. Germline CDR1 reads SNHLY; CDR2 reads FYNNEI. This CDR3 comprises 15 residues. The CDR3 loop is CASPLRPVLWTEAFF. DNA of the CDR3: TGTGCCAGCCCCCTGCGCCCGGTTTTATGGACTGAAGCTTTCTTT.

This CDR3 reads CASSFHGLAVNEQFF. The CDR3 DNA is TGTGCCAGCAGCTTCCACGGACTAGCGGTTAATGAGCAGTTCTTC. The chain recombines TRBV13 with TRBJ2-1; 10 nucleotides match TRBD2. CDR1 is PRHDT and CDR2 is FYEKMQ in the germline V gene (reference sequence). The V gene end was trimmed by 3 bases and the J gene end by 7 bases; junction bases not matched to a gene: 6. CDR3 length: 15 residues. The variable domain in full, completed from reference TRBV13 and TRBJ2-1, reads AAGVIQSPRHLIKEKRETATLKCYPIPRHDTVYWYQQGPGQDPQFLISFYEKMQSDKGSIPDRFSAQQFSDYHSELNMSSLELGDSALYFCASSFHGLAVNEQFFGPGTRLTVL.

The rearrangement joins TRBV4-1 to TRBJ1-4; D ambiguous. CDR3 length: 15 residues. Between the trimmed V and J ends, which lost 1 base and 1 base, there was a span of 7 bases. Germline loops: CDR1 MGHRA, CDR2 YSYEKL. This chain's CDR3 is CASSQVPLTNEKLFF. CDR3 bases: TGCGCCAGCAGCCAAGTTCCACTAACTAATGAAAAACTGTTTTTT.

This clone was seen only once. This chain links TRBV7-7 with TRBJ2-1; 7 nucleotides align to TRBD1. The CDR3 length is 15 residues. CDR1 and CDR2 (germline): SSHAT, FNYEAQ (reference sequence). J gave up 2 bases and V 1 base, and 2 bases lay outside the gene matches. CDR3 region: CASSLGTGTYNEQFF. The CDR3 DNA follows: TGTGCCAGCAGCTTAGGGACAGGAACCTACAATGAGCAGTTCTTC.

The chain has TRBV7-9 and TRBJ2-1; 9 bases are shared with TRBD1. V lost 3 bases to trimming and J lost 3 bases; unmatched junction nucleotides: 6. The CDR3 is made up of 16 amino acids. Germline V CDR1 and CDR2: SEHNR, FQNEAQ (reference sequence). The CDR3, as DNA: TGTGCCAGCAGCTTGTGGGGGACAGGGTTCTACAATGAGCAGTTCTTC. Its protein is CASSLWGTGFYNEQFF.

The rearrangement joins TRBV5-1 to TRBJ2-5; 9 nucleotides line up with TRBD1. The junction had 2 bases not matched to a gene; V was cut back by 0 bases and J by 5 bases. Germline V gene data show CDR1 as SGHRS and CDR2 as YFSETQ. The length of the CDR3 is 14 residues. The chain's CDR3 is CASSLGTGVETQYF. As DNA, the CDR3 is TGCGCCAGCAGCTTGGGGACAGGGGTGGAGACCCAGTACTTC. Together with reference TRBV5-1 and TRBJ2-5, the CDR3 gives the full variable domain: KAGVTQTPRYLIKTRGQQVTLSCSPISGHRSVSWYQQTPGQGLQFLFEYFSETQRNKGNFPGRFSGRQFSNSRSEMNVSTLELGDSALYLCASSLGTGVETQYFGPGTRLLVL.

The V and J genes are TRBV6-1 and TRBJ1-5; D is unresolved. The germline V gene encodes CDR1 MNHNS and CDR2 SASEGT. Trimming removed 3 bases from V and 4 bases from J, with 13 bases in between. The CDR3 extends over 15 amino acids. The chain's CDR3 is CASSEFRGRNQPQHF. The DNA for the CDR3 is TGTGCCAGCAGTGAGTTTCGGGGTAGGAATCAGCCCCAGCATTTT.

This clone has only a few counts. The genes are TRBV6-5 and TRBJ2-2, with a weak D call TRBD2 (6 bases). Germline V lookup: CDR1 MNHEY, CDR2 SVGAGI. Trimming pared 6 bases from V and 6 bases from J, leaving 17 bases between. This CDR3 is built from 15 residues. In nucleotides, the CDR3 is TGTGCCAGCAGCCCCGACGGAGGGAGGTCCGGGGAGCTGTTTTTT. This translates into CASSPDGGRSGELFF.